This TCR beta chain was retrieved from a study of glioma-infiltrating T cells after dendritic cell vaccination. Looking at the study overall: Treatment, given 2003 to 2012, was autologous tumor lysate-pulsed dendritic cell vaccination. Dendritic cell vaccine was injected intradermally three times, biweekly.

Data came from immunoSEQ multiplex PCR; TCRdb stores just in-frame clones and leaves some out. The sample carries approximately 48,000 clones, about 85% recorded once. PBMC sampling occurred before vaccination, two weeks after the third dose, and at progression. The CDR3 consists of 16 residues. CDR1 and CDR2 (germline): MNHNS, SASEGT. The V and J ends lost 2 bases and 2 bases, in that order; junction bases with no gene match: 5. The V and J genes are TRBV6-1 and TRBJ1-4; TRBD1 matches at 7 bases. This receptor was identified in a human donor with glioblastoma. The source material was blood, sampled before dendritic cell vaccination. In DNA form, the CDR3 reads TGTGCCAGCAGTGAAATTTCCAGGGGGACTAATGAAAAACTGTTTTTT. Translating it yields CASSEISRGTNEKLFF.